This T cell receptor beta chain came from a study of blood T cell repertoires in COVID-19. For the study at large: PBMCs, B-cell-depleted T cells, or T cells were the source of the cDNA or gDNA that made up the material.

Trimming took 2 bases from V and 1 from J, leaving 11 bases between them. Germline values: CDR1 KGHSH, CDR2 LQKENI. This CDR3 comprises 16 residues. Clones were sequenced by immunoSEQ multiplex PCR, and TCRdb holds only the in-frame ones, with some missing. The table shows more than 60,000 clones, with around 72% occurring only once. The sequenced material came from peripheral blood. This chain connects TRBV18 to TRBJ2-2; perhaps TRBD2 as D (5 bases). The TCR sequence derives from a human donor with acute or convalescent COVID-19. The donor label of this sample is uncertain. The CDR3 nucleotides are TGTGCCAGCTCACCAGCGGCGGGCTTGAACACCGGGGAGCTGTTTTTT. Translation gives CASSPAAGLNTGELFF. Full variable domain (missing parts from reference TRBV18 and TRBJ2-2): NAGVMQNPRHLVRRRGQEARLRCSPMKGHSHVYWYRQLPEEGLKFMVYLQKENIIDESGMPKERFSAEFPKEGPSILRIQQVVRGDSAAYFCASSPAAGLNTGELFFGEGSRLTVL.